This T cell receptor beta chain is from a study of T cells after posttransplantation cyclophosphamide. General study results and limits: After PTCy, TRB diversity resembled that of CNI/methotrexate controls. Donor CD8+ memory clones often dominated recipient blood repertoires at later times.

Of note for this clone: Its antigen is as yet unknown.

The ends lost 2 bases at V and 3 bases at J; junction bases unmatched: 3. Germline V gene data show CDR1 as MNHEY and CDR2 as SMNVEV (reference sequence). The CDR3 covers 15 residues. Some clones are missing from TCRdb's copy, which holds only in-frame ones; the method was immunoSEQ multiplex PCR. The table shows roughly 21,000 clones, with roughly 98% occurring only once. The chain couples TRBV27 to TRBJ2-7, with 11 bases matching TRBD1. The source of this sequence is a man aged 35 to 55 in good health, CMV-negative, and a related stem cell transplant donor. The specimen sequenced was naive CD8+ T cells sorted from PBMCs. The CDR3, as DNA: TGTGCCAGCAGTTTAGGGACAGGGGGGCTCTACGAGCAGTACTTC. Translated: CASSLGTGGLYEQYF.